This T cell receptor (beta chain) originates from a study of T cell repertoires in cytomegalovirus infection. Overall study context: Well-studied HLA-B-restricted CMV epitopes were used in the study alongside recently identified HLA-C-restricted ones. From public TCR beta signatures came an indication of both CMV infection and matching HLA type. Points from the study as a whole: Based on cumulative public TCR beta family frequency, carriers of CMV plus the relevant HLA were identified. The ex vivo response showed dominance by HLA-C-restricted CMV-specific TCR beta clonotypes.

With respect to this clonotype: As yet, its antigen is unknown. This may be a read error, as it is one base from a much larger clone. The CDR3 carries no conserved terminal phenylalanine or tryptophan, so it likely arises from a read error.

One entry per CDR3 protein results from TCRdb running MiXCR on the reads. This sample yields some 920,000 distinct CDR3 sequences, of which approximately 31% are seen a single time; roughly an eighth belongs to the top ten. The CDR3 is 16 amino acids. Germline values: CDR1 SGHTA, CDR2 FQGNSA. The trim removed 5 bases at V and 2 bases at J, leaving 9 bases unmatched. This specimen consisted of cultured CD8+ T cells from PBMCs, obtained from culture after CMV antigen stimulation. The chain links TRBV7-2 to TRBJ2-5; TRBD1 agrees at 9 bases. This TCR was sampled from a human donor in good health (CMV status not recorded). Some clones in this sample may be carry-over from other donors' samples. The CDR3 sequence is CASSKEPGQGQETQYS. CDR3 coding DNA: TGTGCCAGCAGCAAAGAACCGGGACAGGGACAAGAGACCCAGTACTCC.